These 24 T cell receptor beta chains came from one sample sequenced in a study of blood T cell repertoires in COVID-19. Sequencing used immunoSEQ multiplex PCR; TCRdb keeps in-frame clones, though not all of them. The sample lists 60,000 to 75,000 clones, roughly 70% occurring once. The specimen was PBMCs or T cells enriched from blood (not recorded which). These receptors came from a woman aged 55-70 years who had been exposed to COVID-19.

This chain connects TRBV2 to TRBJ1-6; 9 bases line up with TRBD1. Trimming cost V 6 bases and J 10 bases; bases outside gene matches: 13. The CDR3 length is 16 residues. The V gene's germline CDR1 is SNHLY and CDR2 FYNNEI. The CDR3: CASRPRQGEIKSPLHF. CDR3 sequence (DNA): TGTGCCAGCAGACCGAGACAGGGGGAGATAAAATCACCCCTCCACTTT.

The V and J genes are TRBV5-4 and TRBJ1-2; D perhaps matches TRBD1 (5 bases). In germline, CDR1 is SGHNT, CDR2 YYREEE (reference sequence). The CDR3 covers 13 residues. The V and J ends lost 4 bases and 8 bases respectively, with 15 bases between them. In nucleotides, the CDR3 is TGTGCCAGCAGCCCGGGGGTGGAAAGGGGCTACACCTTC. Translating gives CASSPGVERGYTF.

The chain combines TRBV10-2 with TRBJ1-6; TRBD1 is a possible D gene (6 bases). V was pared by 6 bases and J by 6 bases, with 12 bases between. The CDR3 totals 14 residues. Per germline, CDR1 WSHSY and CDR2 SAAADI. The CDR3 loop reads CASRPTGVNSPLHF. CDR3 DNA: TGCGCCAGCAGACCGACAGGAGTTAATTCACCCCTCCACTTT.

CDR3 protein: CASSQEGGTANTEAFF. The CDR3 nucleotides are TGTGCCAGCAGCCAAGAAGGAGGGACAGCGAACACTGAAGCTTTCTTT. V usage is TRBV14 and J usage is TRBJ1-1, with 7 nucleotides matching TRBD1. The CDR3 runs to 16 residues. Germline assignment: CDR1 SGHDN and CDR2 FVKESK. V shed 0 bases, J shed 1 base, and the junction held 5 bases outside the gene matches.

This clone is a singleton in its sample. The J gene is TRBJ2-5, the V gene TRBV15; no definite D call. This CDR3 spans 12 amino acids. Per germline, CDR1 LNHNV and CDR2 YYDKDF (reference sequence). With 3 bases removed from V and 5 bases from J, the gap between germline ends came to 7 bases. CDR3 coding DNA: TGTGCCACCAGCAGGGCCGGGGAGACCCAGTACTTC. Protein product: CATSRAGETQYF.

The rearrangement links TRBV11-3 to TRBJ1-1, with D hard to call. CDR3 length: 13 amino acids. V lost 4 bases to trimming and J lost 1 base, with 7 bases between them. CDR1 is SGHNT, CDR2 YENEEA, per germline. As DNA, the CDR3 is TGTGCCAGCAGCTCCGGAGGGAACACTGAAGCTTTCTTT. It is translated as CASSSGGNTEAFF.

This clone was recorded only once. CDR3 sequence: CASRDSYKGDTQYF. The CDR3 coding sequence is TGTGCCAGCAGGGACTCTTACAAAGGAGATACGCAGTATTTT. J is TRBJ2-3 and V is TRBV2, with TRBD2 as a possible D gene (5 bases). Trimming cost V 6 bases and J 5 bases, with 15 bases left between them. Germline assignment: CDR1 SNHLY and CDR2 FYNNEI. The CDR3 is made up of 14 amino acids.

Worth noting for this clone: Germline is not matched at one junction end, which may reflect a read error. The chain recombines TRBV18 with TRBJ2-5; D ambiguous. This CDR3 has 13 amino acids. The germline gives CDR1 KGHSH, CDR2 LQKENI. CDR3 bases: TGTGCCAGCTCTCCACGCGGTCCAGAGACCCAGTACTTC. Translating gives CASSPRGPETQYF.

This chain uses TRBV5-1 with TRBJ1-2; 7 bases fit TRBD1. The length of the CDR3 is 14 residues. V gave up 4 bases and J gave up 2 bases; unmatched junction bases: 5. Germline values: CDR1 SGHRS, CDR2 YFSETQ. The chain's CDR3 is CASSAETGNYGYTF. The CDR3 DNA is TGCGCCAGCAGCGCAGAGACAGGGAACTATGGCTACACCTTC.

The chain recombines TRBV19 with TRBJ1-2; 10 bases map to TRBD1. After removal of 5 bases from V and 6 bases from J, the junction contained 6 bases not matched to a gene. This CDR3 is built from 14 residues. Germline V CDR1 and CDR2: LNHDA, SQIVND (reference sequence). CDR3 protein: CASSVDRGDDGYTF. Written as DNA, the CDR3 is TGTGCCAGTAGTGTGGACAGGGGGGACGATGGCTACACCTTC.

This sequence joins TRBV28 and TRBJ1-2, with a tentative D call TRBD1 (5 bases). V lost 6 bases to trimming and J lost 6 bases, with 20 bases between them. CDR1 is MDHEN and CDR2 is SYDVKM in the germline V gene. This CDR3 is built from 15 residues. CDR3 loop: CASRPPQGFSDGYTF. CDR3 bases: TGTGCCAGCAGACCTCCCCAGGGTTTCTCTGATGGCTACACCTTC.

CDR3 coding DNA: TGTGCCAGTAGTCAAAGGAGGGGCAGCGAGCAGTACTTC. Its protein product is CASSQRRGSEQYF. The chain is built from TRBV19 and TRBJ2-7; possible D gene TRBD2, 6 bases. Trimming stripped 5 bases from V and 6 bases from J, with 14 bases between. The CDR3 is 13 amino acids. Germline V gives CDR1 LNHDA, CDR2 SQIVND (reference sequence).

V and J are TRBV11-2 and TRBJ2-7; 8 nucleotides match TRBD1. Losses at the gene ends were 5 bases for V and 6 bases for J; bases not matched to a gene: 12. CDR3 length: 15 amino acids. CDR1 is SGHAT and CDR2 is FQNNGV in the germline V gene. CDR3 DNA sequence: TGTGCCAGCAGCCTGGCCCCGGCAGGGGGCGTCGAGCAGTACTTC. It encodes CASSLAPAGGVEQYF.

The chain couples TRBV7-8 to TRBJ1-1; 9 nucleotides line up with TRBD1. Trimming cost V 4 bases and J 9 bases; bases outside gene matches: 9. Looked up from germline, CDR1 is SGHVS and CDR2 is FQNEAQ. The CDR3 length is 14 residues. The CDR3 sequence is CASSSRQGVVKAFF. CDR3 DNA sequence: TGTGCCAGCAGCTCACGACAGGGGGTGGTTAAAGCTTTCTTT.

The V call is TRBV18, the J call TRBJ1-1, with a tentative D call TRBD1 (5 bases). The CDR3 is 15 residues long. Trimming cost V 6 bases and J 3 bases, with 17 bases left between them. Per the germline V gene, CDR1 is KGHSH and CDR2 is LQKENI. CDR3 protein: CASSRNRGLDTEAFF. The CDR3, as DNA: TGTGCCAGCTCCAGAAACCGGGGACTGGACACTGAAGCTTTCTTT.

The CDR3 coding sequence is TGTGCCAGCAGACCCGATAGTGCCCGCAATGAGCAGTTCTTC. Translation gives CASRPDSARNEQFF. The genes are TRBV27 and TRBJ2-1; no clear D. The V gene lost 6 bases and the J gene lost 6 bases, with 15 bases spanning the gap. Germline values: CDR1 MNHEY, CDR2 SMNVEV (reference sequence). This CDR3 comprises 14 residues.

J is TRBJ2-2 and V is TRBV11-3; maybe TRBD2 (6 bases). This CDR3 has 15 amino acids. Germline assignment: CDR1 SGHNT and CDR2 YENEEA. Trimming cost V 6 bases and J 6 bases, with 17 bases left between them. The CDR3 DNA follows: TGTGCCAGCAGTCGCGGCGGAGGGGCGGCCGGGGAGCTGTTTTTT. Its protein product is CASSRGGGAAGELFF.

This clone has just a few counts. The chain employs TRBV3-1 (or the pseudogene TRBV3-2) and TRBJ1-1; D possibly corresponds to TRBD1 (6 bases). This CDR3 is built from 14 residues. Trimming stripped 3 bases from V and 2 bases from J, with 10 bases between. Germline V lookup: CDR1 LGHDT, CDR2 YNNKEL (reference sequence). The CDR3 DNA sequence: TGTGCCAGCAGCCAGGGGGACACAAACACTGAAGCTTTCTTT. Its protein is CASSQGDTNTEAFF.

The rearrangement links TRBV29-1 to TRBJ2-1, with 9 bases aligning to TRBD2. This CDR3 contains 13 residues. In germline, CDR1 is SQVTM, CDR2 ANQGSEA. J lost 4 bases, V lost 4 bases, and 2 bases had no gene match. The CDR3 loop reads CSVASGKYNEQFF. In DNA form, the CDR3 reads TGCAGCGTTGCTAGCGGGAAGTACAATGAGCAGTTCTTC.

The chain uses TRBV5-1 and TRBJ2-3; 9 bases fit TRBD2. The V gene end was trimmed by 4 bases and the J gene end by 0 bases; junction bases not matched to a gene: 3. Per germline, CDR1 SGHRS and CDR2 YFSETQ. This CDR3 region has 15 residues. The CDR3 sequence is CASSRLAASTDTQYF. CDR3 nucleotides: TGCGCCAGCAGCCGACTAGCGGCTAGCACAGATACGCAGTATTTT.

This clone was observed a single time. V usage is TRBV12-3 or TRBV12-4 and J usage is TRBJ2-3; D perhaps matches TRBD1 (6 bases). This CDR3 has 13 residues. V lost 7 bases and J lost 3, with 11 bases in between. The CDR3 coding sequence is TGTGCCAGCACCACAGGGATAACAGATACGCAGTATTTT. Its translation: CASTTGITDTQYF.

The chain joins TRBV9 to TRBJ2-2; D might be TRBD2 (5 bases). V dropped 5 bases and J dropped 1 base, with 12 bases sitting between them. The CDR3 loop spans 15 amino acids. Germline loops: CDR1 SGDLS, CDR2 YYNGEE. In nucleotides, the CDR3 is TGTGCCAGCAGGTTTGGCGCGGGGAACACCGGGGAGCTGTTTTTT. Translating gives CASRFGAGNTGELFF.

The chain links TRBV29-1 to TRBJ2-3; tentative D call: TRBD2 (5 bases). CDR1 SQVTM and CDR2 ANQGSEA come from the germline V gene. The CDR3 totals 12 residues. V lost 7 bases and J lost 6, with 14 bases in between. The CDR3 region is CSAELSGDTQYF. The DNA of the CDR3 is TGCAGCGCTGAGCTCTCGGGGGATACGCAGTATTTT.

The J gene is TRBJ1-2, the V gene TRBV6-5, with 7 bases that match TRBD1. Trimming cost V 6 bases and J 2 bases; bases outside gene matches: 0. This CDR3 region has 12 residues. CDR1 and CDR2 from the germline V gene are MNHEY and SVGAGI. This CDR3 reads CASRQGNYGYTF. The CDR3 nucleotides read TGTGCCAGCAGACAGGGGAACTATGGCTACACCTTC.